Sequencing of this T cell receptor (beta chain) was carried out in a study of CD8 T cells in Susac syndrome (dated by TCRdb to the late 2010s). As for the study more broadly: Among the sequenced Susac syndrome patients, 5 or 6 had clinically active disease and under ten were in clinical remission. At blood withdrawal, Susac syndrome patients were either therapy-naive, taking corticosteroids (in some cases with IVIg as well), or taking IVIg alone. Repertoire sequencing was used to test whether CD8+ T cell activation and differentiation in Susac syndrome was antigen driven.

On this clonotype itself: What antigen it recognizes has not been identified. The record has no base qualities; no much larger clone is one base away.

Peripheral blood CD8+ and CD4+ T cells from healthy donors, Susac syndrome patients and multiple sclerosis patients were profiled using high-throughput TCR beta sequencing. Susac syndrome patients met recently defined diagnostic criteria for definite or probable disease. CD8+ TEMRA cells were enriched by FACS, while bulk CD8+ and CD4+ T cells were purified by magnetic negative isolation. Blood was drawn into EDTA tubes, processed within 24 hours, and PBMCs were isolated by density gradient centrifugation. PBMCs intended for TCR sequencing were cryopreserved in liquid nitrogen and thawed later in a water bath at 37 degrees C. A purity of at least 90% was achieved for sorted or isolated CD4+, CD8+ and CD8+ TEMRA cells. Based on the germline V gene (reference sequence), the CDR1 and CDR2 sequences are SEHNR and FQNEAQ. V and J lose 2 bases and 0 bases, and a span of 13 bases separates them. The CDR3 spans 16 residues, from the cysteine through the phenylalanine. Only the CDR3 DNA stays, 48 bases, in frame from base 1.

RNA was extracted with the RNeasy kit and roughly 0.45 to 1 ug was reverse transcribed using random hexamers. The immunoSEQ multiplex PCR assay, which covers 54 Vbeta and 13 Jbeta segments, was used to amplify TCR beta CDR3 regions. To correct PCR amplification bias, a synthetic template baseline was used for both primer optimization and computational correction. The published analysis was carried out like this. Only productive sequences were kept, with reads annotated to V, D and J genes according to IMGT and analyzed in immunoSEQ Analyzer. Clonality was calculated as one minus the Shannon entropy normalized by log2 of the number of productive unique sequences. For each patient and control, public and private clones were evaluated among the 100 most prevalent clones. Clones were defined as Susac-specific when absent from the healthy and MS cohorts, from approximately 1,100 published viral clones and from other ImmuneACCESS disease sequences. The public reads were reanalyzed by TCRdb: fastp trimming at Q25, MiXCR alignment, in-frame beta chains only. Every distinct CDR3 protein forms one entry, paired with its most common genes and DNA. The V and J calls were not made by the authors but by TCRdb's processing. The sample profile shows 74,000 or so distinct CDR3 sequences; 85% to 95% of them were found once. The ten largest clonotypes hold 0.4% to 0.55% of the sample.

Paper-wide results and their limitations: The TCR sequencing and HLA analysis was acknowledged to have included a relatively small number of individuals. No clonal expansion was detected in the CD4+ T cell repertoire of Susac syndrome patients.

This receptor was identified in a human donor with Susac syndrome. This receptor chain uses TRBV7-9 and TRBJ1-2, and perhaps TRBD1 as D gene, on 5 matching bases. Source material: CD4+ T cells from PBMCs. The DNA reads as follows: TGTGCCAGCAGCTTAAGGGACGTCAGACCTAACTATGGCTACACCTTC. This sequence encodes CASSLRDVRPNYGYTF.